This T cell receptor beta chain was recovered during a study of blood T cell repertoires in COVID-19. As for the study in general: COVID-19 samples collected from the United States, Italy and Spain covered acute and convalescent phases.

In the source study's methods: Reference gene primer amplification gave estimated nucleated cell counts. Produced via immunoSEQ multiplex PCR; TCRdb's table is partial and in-frame only. The DNA gave D and trimming, while V, J and clone size come from that table. The sample comprises about 120,000 clones, roughly 83% of which are singletons, and almost 4% rests with the top ten. The material sequenced was peripheral blood. The receptor's source is a woman of 80 years or more with acute or convalescent COVID-19.

CDR3 region: CASSPMGGDNQPQHF. The CDR3 bases are TGTGCCAGCTCACCAATGGGAGGAGATAATCAGCCCCAGCATTTT. The chain combines TRBV18 with TRBJ1-5; D not resolved. Trimming pared 2 bases from V and 4 bases from J, leaving 12 bases between. The germline CDR1 and CDR2 sequences are KGHSH and LQKENI. This CDR3 contains 15 residues. Full variable domain (remainder filled in from reference TRBV18 and TRBJ1-5): NAGVMQNPRHLVRRRGQEARLRCSPMKGHSHVYWYRQLPEEGLKFMVYLQKENIIDESGMPKERFSAEFPKEGPSILRIQQVVRGDSAAYFCASSPMGGDNQPQHFGDGTRLSIL.